The present entry profiles one T cell receptor (beta chain) with its context. Antigen: not known. These data come from a study of cytomegalovirus exposure and HLA in healthy donors. Broader study findings: Immune exposure information comprised only CMV serostatus. The study recorded 160 or so TCR beta chains that were cytomegalovirus-associated. Being productive about 87% or about 30% of the time was typical of most TCR beta V segments in an earlier analysis.

The CDR3 is 15 amino acids. V gave up 2 bases and J gave up 4 bases, with 14 bases separating them. CDR1 MGHRA and CDR2 YSYEKL come from the germline V gene. It was with 60 Vbeta and 13 Jbeta primers that the PCR ran. Sequencing was performed with immunoSEQ multiplex PCR; in TCRdb, only in-frame clones are kept and a portion is missing. There are 150,000 to 200,000 clones in the sample; 72% occur only once, and under 2.5% lies in the top ten. Sequences were obtained from PBMCs. V and J are TRBV4-1 and TRBJ1-1; D not resolved. The clonotype was recovered from a human donor in good health. CDR3 residues: CASSQQVDVGTEAFF. The CDR3 bases are TGCGCCAGCAGCCAACAGGTAGATGTGGGCACTGAAGCTTTCTTT.